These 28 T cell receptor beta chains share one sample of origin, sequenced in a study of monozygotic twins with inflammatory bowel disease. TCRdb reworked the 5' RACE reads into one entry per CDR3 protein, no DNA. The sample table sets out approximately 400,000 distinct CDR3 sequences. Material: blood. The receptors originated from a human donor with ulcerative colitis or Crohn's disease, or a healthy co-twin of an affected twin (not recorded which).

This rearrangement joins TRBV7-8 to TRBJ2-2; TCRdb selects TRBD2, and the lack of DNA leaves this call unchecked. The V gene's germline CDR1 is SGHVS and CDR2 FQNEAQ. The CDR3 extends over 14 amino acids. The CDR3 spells CASSRTSTGGELFF.

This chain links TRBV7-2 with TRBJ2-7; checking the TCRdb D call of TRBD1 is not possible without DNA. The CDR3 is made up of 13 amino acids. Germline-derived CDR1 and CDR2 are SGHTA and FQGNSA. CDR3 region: CASSQGVIYEQYF.

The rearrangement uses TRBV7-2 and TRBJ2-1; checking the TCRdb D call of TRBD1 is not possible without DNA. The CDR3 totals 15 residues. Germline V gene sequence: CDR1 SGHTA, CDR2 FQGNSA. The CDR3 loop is CASSQDRGEYNEQFF.

This CDR3 reads CASSSRGRGLPTREQYF. The chain combines TRBV5-1 with TRBJ2-7; the TCRdb D gene call, TRBD1, has no DNA to confirm it. CDR3 length: 17 residues. Looked up from germline, CDR1 is SGHRS and CDR2 is YFSETQ.

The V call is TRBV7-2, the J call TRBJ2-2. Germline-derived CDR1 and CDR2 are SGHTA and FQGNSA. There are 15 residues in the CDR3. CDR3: CASSPDYSRTGELFF.

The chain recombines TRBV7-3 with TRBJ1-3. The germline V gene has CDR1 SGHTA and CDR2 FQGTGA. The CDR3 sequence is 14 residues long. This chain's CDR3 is CASSLTATGNTIYF.

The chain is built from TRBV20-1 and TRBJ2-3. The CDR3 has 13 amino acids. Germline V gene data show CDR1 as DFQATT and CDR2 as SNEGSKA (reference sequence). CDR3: CSARADPTDTQYF.

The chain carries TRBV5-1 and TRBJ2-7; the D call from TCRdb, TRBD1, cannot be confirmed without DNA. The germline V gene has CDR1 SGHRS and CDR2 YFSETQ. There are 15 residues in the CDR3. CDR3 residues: CASSPRGGESYEQYF.

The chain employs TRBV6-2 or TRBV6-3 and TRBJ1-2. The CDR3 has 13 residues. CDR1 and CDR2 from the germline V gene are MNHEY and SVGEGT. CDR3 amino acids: CASSSEANYGYTF.

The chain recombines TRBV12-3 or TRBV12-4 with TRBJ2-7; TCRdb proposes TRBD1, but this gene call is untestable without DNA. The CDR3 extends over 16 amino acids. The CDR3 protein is CASSLPSGTGHYEQYF.

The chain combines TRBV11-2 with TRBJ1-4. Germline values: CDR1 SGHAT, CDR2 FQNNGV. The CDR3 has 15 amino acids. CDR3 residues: CASSVDRLNNEKLFF.

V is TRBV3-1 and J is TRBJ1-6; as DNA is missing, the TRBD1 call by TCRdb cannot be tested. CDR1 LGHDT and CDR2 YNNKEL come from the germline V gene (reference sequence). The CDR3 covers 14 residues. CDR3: CASSQEGVRSPLHF.

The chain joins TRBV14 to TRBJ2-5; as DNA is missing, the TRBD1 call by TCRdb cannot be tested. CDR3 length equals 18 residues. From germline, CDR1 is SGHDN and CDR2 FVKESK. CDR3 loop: CASSQGTGFSAYQETQYF.

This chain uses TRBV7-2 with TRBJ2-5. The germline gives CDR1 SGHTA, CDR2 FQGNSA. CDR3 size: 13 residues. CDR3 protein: CASSQDVGWAQYF.

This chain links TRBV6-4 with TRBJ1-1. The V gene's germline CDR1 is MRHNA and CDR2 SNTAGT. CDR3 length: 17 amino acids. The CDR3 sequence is CASSTTAGRGQNTEAFF.

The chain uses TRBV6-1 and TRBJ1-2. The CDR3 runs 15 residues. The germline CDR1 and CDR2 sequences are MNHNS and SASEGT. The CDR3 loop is CASKPDYGLNYGYTF.

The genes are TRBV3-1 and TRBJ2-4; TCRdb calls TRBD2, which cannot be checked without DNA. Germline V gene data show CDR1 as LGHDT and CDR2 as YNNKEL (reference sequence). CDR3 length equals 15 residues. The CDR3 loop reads CASSQARGRGNIQYF.

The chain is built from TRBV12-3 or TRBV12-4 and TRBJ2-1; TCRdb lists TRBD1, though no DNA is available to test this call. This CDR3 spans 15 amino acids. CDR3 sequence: CASATRAGAGGEQFF.

CDR3 region: CSAAIAAYNSPLHF. The V gene is TRBV20-1, the J gene TRBJ1-6. Germline loops: CDR1 DFQATT, CDR2 SNEGSKA (reference sequence). CDR3 length: 14 residues.

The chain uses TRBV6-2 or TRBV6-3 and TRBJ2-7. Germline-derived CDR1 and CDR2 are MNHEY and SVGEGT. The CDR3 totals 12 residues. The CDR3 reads CASSDVTYEQYF.

CDR3 amino acids: CASSLQVYEQYF. The rearrangement joins TRBV7-9 to TRBJ2-7. The CDR3 has 12 amino acids. Germline V gene lookup returns CDR1 SEHNR and CDR2 FQNEAQ (reference sequence).

The CDR3 spells CASSPQMDEQFF. The chain employs TRBV18 and TRBJ2-1. The V gene's germline CDR1 is KGHSH and CDR2 LQKENI. The CDR3 is 12 amino acids. The full variable domain, in which reference TRBV18 and TRBJ2-1 provide the parts outside the CDR3, is NAGVMQNPRHLVRRRGQEARLRCSPMKGHSHVYWYRQLPEEGLKFMVYLQKENIIDESGMPKERFSAEFPKEGPSILRIQQVVRGDSAAYFCASSPQMDEQFFGPGTRLTVL.

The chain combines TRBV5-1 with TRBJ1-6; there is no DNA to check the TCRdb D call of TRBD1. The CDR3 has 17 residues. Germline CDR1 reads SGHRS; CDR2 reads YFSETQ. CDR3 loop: CASGPGPTSSYNSPLHF.

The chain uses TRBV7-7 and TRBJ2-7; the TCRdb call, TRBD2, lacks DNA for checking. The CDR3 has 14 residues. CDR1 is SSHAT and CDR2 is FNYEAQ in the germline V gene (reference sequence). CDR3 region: CASSLKGLAGEQYF.

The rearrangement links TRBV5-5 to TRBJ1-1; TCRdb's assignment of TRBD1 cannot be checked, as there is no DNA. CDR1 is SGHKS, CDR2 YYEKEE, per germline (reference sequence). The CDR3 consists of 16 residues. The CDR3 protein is CASSSNTPGAGSEAFF.

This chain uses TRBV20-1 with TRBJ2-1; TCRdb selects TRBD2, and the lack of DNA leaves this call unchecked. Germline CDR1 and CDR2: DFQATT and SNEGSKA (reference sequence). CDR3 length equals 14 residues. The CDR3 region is CSALGLSSYNEQFF.

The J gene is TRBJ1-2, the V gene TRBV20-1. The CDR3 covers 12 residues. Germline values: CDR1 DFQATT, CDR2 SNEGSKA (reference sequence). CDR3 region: CSARDALSLDTF.

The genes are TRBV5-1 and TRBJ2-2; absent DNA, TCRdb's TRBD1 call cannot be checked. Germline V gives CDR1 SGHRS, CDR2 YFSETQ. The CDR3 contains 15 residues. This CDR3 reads CASSFQGPNTGELFF.